A single sample gave rise to the 30 T cell receptor beta chains below, sequenced in a study of blood T cells in healthy people across ages. For the second PCR, which ran for about 7 to 11 cycles, a sample-barcoded 5' primer and a J-beta primer mix were used. TCRdb ran MiXCR on the 5' RACE reads and lists one entry per CDR3 protein. The sample lists some 940,000 distinct CDR3 sequences, roughly 28% seen once, with about 10% in the top ten. This same sample was also taken into another study, of T cells of mothers and their children.

The specimen sequenced was blood. Receptors originate from a woman in her thirties or forties in good health.

This clonotype was seen many times. This chain connects TRBV5-4 to TRBJ1-1; D unclear. V lost 3 bases and J lost 2, with 11 bases in between. Germline loops: CDR1 SGHNT, CDR2 YYREEE (reference sequence). This CDR3 contains 14 residues. The CDR3 DNA sequence: TGTGCCAGCAGCTCACATACTTCAAACACTGAAGCTTTCTTT. This encodes CASSSHTSNTEAFF.

This clonotype was observed a handful of times. This chain connects TRBV12-3 or TRBV12-4 to TRBJ2-3; 8 positions agree with TRBD2. This CDR3 region has 17 residues. Germline trimming cut 3 bases from V and 5 bases from J; bases unmatched to any gene: 13. The CDR3 nucleotides are TGTGCCAGCAGTTTGGGGCGGGGGGTCCGAAGGGGAGATACGCAGTATTTT. The encoded protein is CASSLGRGVRRGDTQYF.

This clonotype was seen a handful of times. The chain recombines TRBV9 with TRBJ2-1; D remains unclear. Germline-derived CDR1 and CDR2 are SGDLS and YYNGEE. Trimming stripped 0 bases from V and 8 bases from J, with 9 bases between. CDR3 size: 13 residues. This CDR3 reads CASSVDAGDEQFF. The CDR3 coding sequence is TGTGCCAGCAGCGTAGACGCCGGCGATGAGCAGTTCTTC.

In this sample, this clonotype turned up many times. The genes are TRBV12-3 or TRBV12-4 and TRBJ1-6, with 8 bases fitting TRBD1. The V and J ends lost 5 bases and 7 bases, in that order; junction bases with no gene match: 7. The CDR3 length is 15 residues. The CDR3 loop is CASSPTDRENSPLHF. Written as DNA, the CDR3 is TGTGCCAGCAGTCCGACGGACAGGGAGAATTCACCCCTCCACTTT.

This clonotype showed up many times. The J gene is TRBJ1-1, the V gene TRBV7-2; tentative D call: TRBD1 (5 bases). V was shortened by 5 bases and J by 1 base, with 14 bases between the two germline ends. Germline V gives CDR1 SGHTA, CDR2 FQGNSA. The CDR3 contains 15 residues. CDR3 nucleotides: TGTGCCAGCAGCCCCCACGGGGCGGGGAACACTGAAGCTTTCTTT. Amino acids: CASSPHGAGNTEAFF.

This clonotype was seen once. With a much larger clone just one base away, this may be a read error. This chain connects TRBV2 to TRBJ2-1, with 11 bases lining up with TRBD2. CDR1 and CDR2 (germline): SNHLY, FYNNEI. The CDR3 has 15 residues. With V trimmed by 5 bases and J by 9 bases, 9 bases remained unmatched. CDR3 DNA sequence: TGTGCCAGCAGTCTTAGCGGGGGGGTAGGTGGTGAGCAGTTCTTC. It yields the protein CASSLSGGVGGEQFF.

This clonotype was picked up many times. The gene calls are TRBV6-1 and TRBJ2-3; D might be TRBD1 (5 bases). The CDR3 totals 14 residues. V was pared by 6 bases and J by 0 bases, with 10 bases between. CDR1 is MNHNS, CDR2 SASEGT, per germline. The CDR3 sequence is CASRVRESTDTQYF. DNA of the CDR3: TGTGCCAGCAGGGTCAGGGAAAGCACAGATACGCAGTATTTT.

This clonotype appeared many times. V is TRBV6-5 and J is TRBJ1-5; D remains ambiguous. V lost 2 bases to trimming and J lost 9 bases, with 17 bases between them. CDR1 and CDR2 from the germline V gene are MNHEY and SVGAGI. This CDR3 contains 15 residues. In nucleotides, the CDR3 is TGTGCCAGCAGTTACAGCCCCCTTGGTAATACGCCCCAGCATTTT. This codes for CASSYSPLGNTPQHF.

To note about this clonotype: The junction does not match germline at one end; this may be a read error. The chain couples TRBV20-1 to TRBJ1-2, with a possible D match to TRBD1 (6 bases). The germline V gene has CDR1 DFQATT and CDR2 SNEGSKA (reference sequence). This CDR3 has 14 residues. CDR3 DNA: TGCAGTGCCCCTTGGGGGGGGCGTCACTACGGCTACACCTTC. Translating gives CSAPWGGRHYGYTF.

Many counts were recorded for this clonotype. The rearrangement uses TRBV28 and TRBJ1-2, with D perhaps matching TRBD1 (6 bases). The V gene lost 3 bases and the J gene lost 10 bases, with 12 bases spanning the gap. Germline assignment: CDR1 MDHEN and CDR2 SYDVKM. The CDR3 totals 12 residues. CDR3 loop: CASSLLQGPYTF. Written as DNA, the CDR3 is TGTGCCAGCAGTTTGTTACAGGGACCCTACACCTTC.

The chain uses TRBV12-3 or TRBV12-4 and TRBJ2-3; 8 nucleotides match TRBD1. The CDR3 is made up of 16 amino acids. Trimming took 5 bases from V and 1 from J; bases not matched to a gene: 8. The CDR3 DNA reads TGTGCCAGCAGTCTTGCCGGACAGGGAGGCACAGATACGCAGTATTTT. It translates to CASSLAGQGGTDTQYF.

The rearrangement links TRBV9 to TRBJ2-4; D unresolved. V was pared by 4 bases and J by 11 bases, with 25 bases between. From germline, CDR1 is SGDLS and CDR2 YYNGEE. The CDR3 runs to 16 residues. CDR3 coding DNA: TGTGCCAGCAGCCCTCCGAACGGCGCCGCGTTTGACGTTCAGTACTTC. Translating gives CASSPPNGAAFDVQYF.

Details on this clonotype: A read error may be the cause here, since a much bigger clone is one base away. This CDR3 fails to terminate in the conserved phenylalanine or tryptophan, so it likely reflects a read error. V is TRBV2 and J is TRBJ2-3; D gene unclear. The germline CDR1 and CDR2 sequences are SNHLY and FYNNEI. Trimming removed 4 bases at V and 4 bases at J, with 9 bases between. The CDR3 contains 13 residues. CDR3 region: CASSGAVADTQYC. CDR3 nucleotides: TGTGCCAGCAGTGGGGCCGTCGCAGATACGCAGTATTGT.

The gene calls are TRBV7-9 and TRBJ1-2, with D unclear. The ends were cut back, 5 bases at V and 5 bases at J, with 9 bases in the middle. The germline gives CDR1 SEHNR, CDR2 FQNEAQ (reference sequence). This CDR3 is built from 12 residues. In DNA, the CDR3 is TGTGCCAGCAGCGAGTCGGGGTATGGCTACACCTTC. Encoded protein: CASSESGYGYTF.

This clonotype has a count of ten or more. The chain joins TRBV7-9 to TRBJ2-7; TRBD2 might be the D (6 bases). Trimming shortened V by 6 bases and J by 4 bases, and 19 bases separated the two germline ends. Germline-derived CDR1 and CDR2 are SEHNR and FQNEAQ (reference sequence). The CDR3 extends over 15 amino acids. CDR3 DNA: TGTGCCAGCAGGGACGGGACCGGGGGAGATTACGAGCAGTACTTC. Protein sequence: CASRDGTGGDYEQYF.

This clonotype has only a few counts. This chain joins TRBV28 and TRBJ2-1; a weak D match, TRBD1 (6 bases). CDR3 length: 16 amino acids. The germline V gene encodes CDR1 MDHEN and CDR2 SYDVKM. Trimming pared 5 bases from V and 0 bases from J, leaving 14 bases between. CDR3: CASSPLTGNSYNEQFF. CDR3 nucleotides: TGTGCCAGCAGTCCCCTGACAGGCAACTCCTACAATGAGCAGTTCTTC.

A few counts support this clonotype. The chain links TRBV18 to TRBJ2-5; D possibly corresponds to TRBD2 (5 bases). This CDR3 is 16 amino acids long. V was pared by 3 bases and J by 4 bases, with 18 bases between. The germline V gene encodes CDR1 KGHSH and CDR2 LQKENI. The CDR3 DNA sequence: TGTGCCAGCTCACCCCCGGCCGGATGGGCGGGAGAGACCCAGTACTTC. Residues: CASSPPAGWAGETQYF.

This clonotype came up once. The CDR3 DNA is TGCAGTGCTAGAGGAGAACAGTATAGCAATCAGCCCCAGCATTTT. Translation gives CSARGEQYSNQPQHF. V is TRBV20-1 and J is TRBJ1-5; D not certain. Germline V CDR1 and CDR2: DFQATT, SNEGSKA (reference sequence). The CDR3 length is 15 residues. The V and J ends lost 1 base and 0 bases respectively, with 10 bases between them.

This clonotype came up many times. The V and J genes are TRBV29-1 and TRBJ1-2; D possibly corresponds to TRBD1 (6 bases). Per the germline V gene, CDR1 is SQVTM and CDR2 is ANQGSEA. V was trimmed by 3 bases and J by 4 bases, leaving 9 bases between them. This CDR3 has 12 residues. CDR3 in DNA: TGCAGCGTTGACAGGGGAAGCTATGGCTACACCTTC. Translation gives CSVDRGSYGYTF. The full variable domain, rest sourced from reference TRBV29-1 and TRBJ1-2, is SAVISQKPSRDICQRGTSLTIQCQVDSQVTMMFWYRQQPGQSLTLIATANQGSEATYESGFVIDKFPISRPNLTFSTLTVSNMSPEDSSIYLCSVDRGSYGYTFGSGTRLTVV.

Comment on this clonotype: This could be a read error, since a much larger clone is one nucleotide away. The conserved final phenylalanine or tryptophan is absent from the CDR3, which likely points to a read error. The rearrangement uses TRBV7-6 and TRBJ1-2, with D possibly TRBD1 on 6 matching bases. Germline V CDR1 and CDR2: SGHVS, FNYEAQ. This CDR3 has 14 residues. V was pared by 1 base and J by 2 bases, with 8 bases between. The CDR3 sequence is CASSLDQGNYGYTL. The CDR3 DNA reads as TGTGCCAGCAGCTTAGATCAGGGGAACTATGGCTACACCTTA.

This sequence joins TRBV7-2 and TRBJ1-1; 11 nucleotides match TRBD1. This CDR3 spans 16 amino acids. Per the germline V gene, CDR1 is SGHTA and CDR2 is FQGNSA. V was clipped by 6 bases and J by 0 bases; unmatched bases: 6. The CDR3, as DNA: TGTGCCAGCAGGGGACAGGGGGGTCGAATGAACACTGAAGCTTTCTTT. Encoded protein: CASRGQGGRMNTEAFF.

There are many counts of this clonotype. Sequence at one end of the junction differs from germline and may be a read error. The chain has TRBV5-1 and TRBJ1-1; 8 nucleotides line up with TRBD1. The CDR3 is 15 residues long. The germline V gene has CDR1 SGHRS and CDR2 YFSETQ. In DNA form, the CDR3 reads TGTGCCAGCAGCTTAGGGGGACAGGTGAACACTGAAGCTTTCTTT. Translating it yields CASSLGGQVNTEAFF. Variable domain in full (rest from reference TRBV5-1 and TRBJ1-1): KAGVTQTPRYLIKTRGQQVTLSCSPISGHRSVSWYQQTPGQGLQFLFEYFSETQRNKGNFPGRFSGRQFSNSRSEMNVSTLELGDSALYLCASSLGGQVNTEAFFGQGTRLTVV.

This clonotype was recorded at least ten times. The chain is built from TRBV29-1 and TRBJ1-2; 7 bases map to TRBD1. Looked up from germline, CDR1 is SQVTM and CDR2 is ANQGSEA. The ends lost 5 bases at V and 4 bases at J; junction bases unmatched: 7. This CDR3 spans 13 amino acids. The CDR3 DNA reads as TGCAGCGTTTCGAGACAGGGAGGCTATGGCTACACCTTC. Its protein product is CSVSRQGGYGYTF.

This clonotype came up many times. V and J are TRBV6-1 and TRBJ2-7; the D gene is possibly TRBD2 (6 bases). Trimming cost V 4 bases and J 0 bases, with 16 bases left between them. The CDR3 runs to 16 residues. In germline, CDR1 is MNHNS, CDR2 SASEGT. Here the CDR3 DNA reads TGTGCCAGCAGTGGGGGGGACGGGAGAAGCTCCTACGAGCAGTACTTC. It yields the protein CASSGGDGRSSYEQYF.

This clonotype was seen more than once but under ten times. The V and J genes are TRBV15 and TRBJ1-6; D is possibly TRBD1 (5 bases). CDR1 and CDR2 (germline): LNHNV, YYDKDF (reference sequence). This CDR3 is 13 amino acids long. V shed 8 bases and J shed 1 base, with 6 bases lying between them. Here the CDR3 DNA reads TGTGCCACCTCAGGGTCCTATAATTCACCCCTCCACTTT. It is translated as CATSGSYNSPLHF.

This clonotype has at least ten counts. The chain combines TRBV5-1 with TRBJ2-1; 10 positions match TRBD2. This CDR3 contains 15 residues. The junction had 4 bases not matched to a gene; V was cut back by 0 bases and J by 7 bases. CDR1 is SGHRS, CDR2 YFSETQ, per germline. The CDR3 sequence: CASSLELAGQNEQFF. The CDR3 nucleotides are TGCGCCAGCAGCTTGGAACTAGCGGGGCAAAATGAGCAGTTCTTC.

On this clonotype: Germline and junction disagree at one end, which may indicate a read error. This chain joins TRBV28 and TRBJ1-1; D is ambiguous. Germline CDR1 MDHEN, CDR2 SYDVKM. This CDR3 has 15 amino acids. The CDR3 nucleotides are TGTGCCAGCAGTTTATCATCGGCCGGGAACATTGAAGCTTTCTTT. This gives the protein CASSLSSAGNIEAFF.

The chain is built from TRBV12-3 or TRBV12-4 and TRBJ2-1, with 9 bases aligning to TRBD1. The CDR3 covers 15 residues. V was pared by 5 bases and J by 9 bases, with 11 bases of the junction left unmatched. This CDR3 reads CASSARQGDVSEQFF. DNA for the CDR3: TGTGCCAGCAGTGCCCGACAGGGGGATGTCAGTGAGCAGTTCTTC.

CDR3 protein: CASRAGRSSYNEQFF. Written as DNA, the CDR3 is TGTGCCAGCAGAGCCGGGCGGTCGTCCTACAATGAGCAGTTCTTC. The V gene is TRBV7-2, the J gene TRBJ2-1; D gene uncertain. Germline V lookup: CDR1 SGHTA, CDR2 FQGNSA. Trimming cost V 6 bases and J 1 base, with 13 bases left between them. The CDR3 length is 15 residues.

This clonotype was seen a handful of times. One end of the junction does not line up with germline, which may come from a read error. This chain joins TRBV7-2 and TRBJ2-1; 8 bases align to TRBD1. From germline, CDR1 is SGHTA and CDR2 FQGNSA. The CDR3 runs to 15 residues. The CDR3 loop is CVSSLGQGAASKQFF. In DNA, the CDR3 is TGTGTCAGCAGCTTAGGGCAGGGGGCCGCCTCTAAGCAGTTCTTC. Drawing the rest from reference TRBV7-2 and TRBJ2-1, the complete variable domain is GAGVSQSPSNKVTEKGKDVELRCDPISGHTALYWYRQSLGQGLEFLIYFQGNSAPDKSGLPSDRFSAERTGGSVSTLTIQRTQQEDSAVYLCVSSLGQGAASKQFFGPGTRLTVL.